Listed below are T cell receptor beta chains from one sample, sequenced in a study of T cell changes during pregnancy in multiple sclerosis. Sequencing used immunoSEQ multiplex PCR; TCRdb keeps in-frame clones, though not all of them. The sample carries 78,000 or so clones, around 92% recorded once. Here the sequenced sample was peripheral blood, taken before pregnancy. Every receptor here comes from a female donor with multiple sclerosis, enrolled in a pregnancy study. Both conserved end residues are part of each CDR3. The order of the fields is V gene, clone size, J gene, D gene, CDR3 DNA, CDR3 protein. D genes are given only for firm matches. Size is omitted from some rows. Given values are once, few, many or a class for expanded clones.

>TRBV6-1|.|TRBJ2-7|TRBD1
TGTGCCAGCAGTGCAGGGGGTTACGAGCAGTACTTC
CASSAGGYEQYF
>TRBV29-1|.|TRBJ1-2|.
TGCAGCGTTGACCTAGCGGGCTATGGCTACACCTTC
CSVDLAGYGYTF
>TRBV19|once|TRBJ1-5|.
TGTGCCAGTAAGGGCCCAGGGCATCAGCCCCAGCATTTT
CASKGPGHQPQHF
>TRBV6-6|.|TRBJ2-7|TRBD1
TGTGCCATCCGGGACAGGGGAAGGGACGAGCAGTACTTC
CAIRDRGRDEQYF
>TRBV14|.|TRBJ2-7|TRBD2
TGTGCCAGCAGCCACCTGCCAGGGATTGCGGGAGCCTACGAGCAGTACTTC
CASSHLPGIAGAYEQYF
>TRBV28|.|TRBJ2-7|.
TGTGCCAGCCCTCCCGGAGGTACCAGCTCCTACGAGCAGTACTTC
CASPPGGTSSYEQYF
>TRBV5-1|.|TRBJ1-1|.
TGCGCCAGCAGCTTGTGGTCAGGCCTGAACACTGAAGCTTTCTTT
CASSLWSGLNTEAFF
>TRBV5-1|.|TRBJ2-1|TRBD2
TGCGCCAGCAGCTTGGCGGCTAGCGGGAGGGTCAGTGAGCAGTTCTTC
CASSLAASGRVSEQFF
>TRBV28|once|TRBJ2-1|TRBD2
TGTGCCAGCAGTTTAACACCAAGGACTAGAGATGAGCAGTTCTTC
CASSLTPRTRDEQFF
>TRBV5-6|once|TRBJ2-2|TRBD2
TGTGCCAGCAGCATACCGGGACTAGCGGTTACCGGGGAGCTGTTTTTT
CASSIPGLAVTGELFF
>TRBV7-9|few|TRBJ2-2|.
TGTGCCAGCAGCCTAGGGGCAAACGGGGAGCTGTTTTTT
CASSLGANGELFF
>TRBV5-1|.|TRBJ2-7|TRBD1
TGCGCCAGCAGCCGGGGACAGGGCTACGAGCAGTACTTC
CASSRGQGYEQYF
>TRBV6-1|.|TRBJ2-7|TRBD2
TGTGCCAGCAGTCTTCTAGCGGGAAGCTACGAGCAGTACTTC
CASSLLAGSYEQYF
>TRBV6-5|few|TRBJ1-2|.
TGTGCCAGCAGTACCCCGGGGGTGTTGTGGGGCTACACCTTC
CASSTPGVLWGYTF
>TRBV6-1|.|TRBJ2-4|.
TGTGCCAGCAGTCGAGATATATCGGGAGCTAGCATTCAGTACTTC
CASSRDISGASIQYF
>TRBV27|.|TRBJ2-7|TRBD2
TGTGCCAGCAGTCCAGGACTAGCGGGCTACGAGCAGTACTTC
CASSPGLAGYEQYF
>TRBV5-1|.|TRBJ2-1|TRBD2
TGCGCCAGCAGCCTGACTAGCGTGGCCTACAATGAGCAGTTCTTC
CASSLTSVAYNEQFF
>TRBV5-1|.|TRBJ2-3|TRBD1
TGCGCCAGCAGCTTGTGGGACAGGGACACAGATACGCAGTATTTT
CASSLWDRDTDTQYF
>TRBV29-1|.|TRBJ1-1|.
TGCAGCGTTGAAACTTTCCGGAACACTGAAGCTTTCTTT
CSVETFRNTEAFF
>TRBV28|.|TRBJ2-7|TRBD2
TGTGCCAGCAGTTTATTTGTGACTAGCGGGGCAGGCGAGCAGTACTTC
CASSLFVTSGAGEQYF
>TRBV28|once|TRBJ2-5|TRBD1
TGTGCCAGCAGTTTGAGCCAGGGGGCAAAAGTAACCCAGTACTTC
CASSLSQGAKVTQYF
>TRBV9|.|TRBJ2-3|.
TGTGCCAGCAGCCGCCAAGCTGCGAGAACAGATACGCAGTATTTT
CASSRQAARTDTQYF
>TRBV19|.|TRBJ1-1|.
TGTGCCAGTAGTATGTACAGATTGAACACTGAAGCTTTCTTT
CASSMYRLNTEAFF
>TRBV6-5|.|TRBJ1-1|.
TGTGCCAGCAGTGATCTGACCTCCAGGTCGGCTTTCTTT
CASSDLTSRSAFF
>TRBV7-9|.|TRBJ2-5|.
TGTGCCAGCAGGCGGGACCTGTTGGGGTCGGAGACCCAGTACTTC
CASRRDLLGSETQYF
>TRBV19|.|TRBJ2-2|.
TGTGCCAGTAGGAAGGTTGGGGAGCTGAACACCGGGGAGCTGTTTTTT
CASRKVGELNTGELFF
>TRBV4-2|.|TRBJ1-4|TRBD1
TGTGCCAGCAGCCAAGAACCCCTATCGACAGGGATTGGCGAAAAACTGTTTTTT
CASSQEPLSTGIGEKLFF
>TRBV4-2|.|TRBJ2-2|TRBD1
TGTGCCAGCAGCCAAGAGGACAGGGGCAACACCGGGGAGCTGTTTTTT
CASSQEDRGNTGELFF
>TRBV6-5|.|TRBJ2-7|.
TGTGCCAGCATCGACCTTGGTGGCGGCTACGAGCAGTACTTC
CASIDLGGGYEQYF
>TRBV11-2|.|TRBJ1-5|TRBD1
TGTGCCAGCAGCCCGACAGGGGCCAAAAATCAGCCCCAGCATTTT
CASSPTGAKNQPQHF
>TRBV7-8|once|TRBJ1-3|.
TGTGCCAGCAGCGTCAGTGGGGTCGGGAGCTCTGGAAACACCATATATTTT
CASSVSGVGSSGNTIYF
>TRBV28|.|TRBJ1-5|.
TGTGCCAGCATAACGGGAGTTGGTCAGCCCCAGCATTTT
CASITGVGQPQHF
>TRBV9|once|TRBJ2-1|TRBD2
TGTGCCAGCAGCGTAGGGGCGGGAGGTCCTTTTGAGCAGTTCTTC
CASSVGAGGPFEQFF
>TRBV28|.|TRBJ1-5|.
TGTGCCAGCAGTCTAGACTCCAATCAGCCCCAGCATTTT
CASSLDSNQPQHF
>TRBV4-3|.|TRBJ2-1|.
TGCGCCAGCAGCCAAGATGTGGGCGCGAGCTCCTACAATGAGCAGTTCTTC
CASSQDVGASSYNEQFF
>TRBV5-6|.|TRBJ2-7|.
TGTGCCAGCAGCTTGATTAACGAGCAGTACTTC
CASSLINEQYF
>TRBV12-5|.|TRBJ2-1|.
TGTGCTAGTGGTCCCCACTACAATGAGCAGTTCTTC
CASGPHYNEQFF
>TRBV5-1|.|TRBJ2-5|.
TGCGCCAGCAGCTATTTGCTATCTGAGACCCAGTACTTC
CASSYLLSETQYF
>TRBV18|.|TRBJ2-7|TRBD2
TGTGCCAGCTCACCGTTAGCGGGAGGAGGGAGTAGCTCCTACGAGCAGTACTTC
CASSPLAGGGSSSYEQYF
>TRBV5-6|.|TRBJ1-1|.
TGTGCCAGCAGCTTGGGGGGGGACACTGAAGCTTTCTTT
CASSLGGDTEAFF
>TRBV5-4|.|TRBJ2-7|TRBD2
TGTGCCAGCAGCTTGAGCGGGAGGGACTACGAGCAGTACTTC
CASSLSGRDYEQYF
>TRBV5-5|.|TRBJ1-4|.
TGTGCCAGCAGCTTGGGCGGTAAAAATGAAAAACTGTTTTTT
CASSLGGKNEKLFF
>TRBV27|.|TRBJ2-7|TRBD2
TGTGCCAGCAGTCTAGCGGGACCGAGCTCCTACGAGCAGTACTTC
CASSLAGPSSYEQYF
>TRBV5-1|.|TRBJ2-4|.
TGCGCCAGCAGACCTGGGAGAGGGAACATTCAGTACTTC
CASRPGRGNIQYF
>TRBV6-6|few|TRBJ2-7|.
TGTGCCAGCAGTTACGGCGTACTTGAGGGCCACGAGCAGTACTTC
CASSYGVLEGHEQYF
>TRBV11-2|.|TRBJ1-1|TRBD1
TGTGCCAGCAGCGTCACAGGGGGCACTGAAGCTTTCTTT
CASSVTGGTEAFF
>TRBV7-8|.|TRBJ2-7|TRBD2
TGTGCCAGCAGCTTGGGACTAGCGGGAGGCTACGAGCAGTACTTC
CASSLGLAGGYEQYF
>TRBV9|.|TRBJ2-2|TRBD2
TGTGCCAGCAGCGCGTGGGATTCCGCGGGGGATCTCGGGGAGCTGTTTTTT
CASSAWDSAGDLGELFF